The subject of this entry is one T cell receptor (beta chain). The entry originates in a study of blood T cell repertoires in COVID-19. Original analysis: Reference gene primer amplification in the assay estimated nucleated cell counts. The data were produced by immunoSEQ multiplex PCR, yet TCRdb's version contains in-frame clones alone and is incomplete. The DNA was the basis for D and trimming; V, J and clone size are from that table. This table holds around 130,000 clones, around 80% found once. Enrolled through a virtual design, the participants were between roughly 18 and 95 years of age and came from 24 US areas. Participants' reported clinical history set cohort assignment. The germline V gene has CDR1 SGDLS and CDR2 YYNGEE. V shed 1 base, J shed 3 bases, and the junction held 1 base outside the gene matches. The CDR3 is 14 amino acids.

Sequenced: PBMCs or T cells enriched from blood (not recorded which). The V gene is TRBV9, the J gene TRBJ2-5, with TRBD2 matching 9 bases. The sequence was collected from a man in his forties or fifties with acute COVID-19. The CDR3 is CASSVLAGEETQYF. CDR3 DNA sequence: TGTGCCAGCAGCGTATTAGCGGGGGAAGAGACCCAGTACTTC.